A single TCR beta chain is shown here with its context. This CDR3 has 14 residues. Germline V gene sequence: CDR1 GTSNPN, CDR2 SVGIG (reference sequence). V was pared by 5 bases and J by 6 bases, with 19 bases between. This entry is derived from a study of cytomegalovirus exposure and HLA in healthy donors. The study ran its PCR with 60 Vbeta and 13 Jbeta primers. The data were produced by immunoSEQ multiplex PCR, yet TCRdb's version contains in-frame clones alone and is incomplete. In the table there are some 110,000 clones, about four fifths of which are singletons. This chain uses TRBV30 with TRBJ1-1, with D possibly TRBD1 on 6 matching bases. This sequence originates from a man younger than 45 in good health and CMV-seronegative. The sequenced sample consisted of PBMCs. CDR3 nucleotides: TGTGCCTGGGGTTGGACAGTCCCGTTCCCTGAAGCTTTCTTT. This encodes CAWGWTVPFPEAFF. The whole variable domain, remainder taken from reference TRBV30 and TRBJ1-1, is SQTIHQWPATLVQPVGSPLSLECTVEGTSNPNLYWYRQAAGRGLQLLFYSVGIGQISSEVPQNLSASRPQDRQFILSSKKLLLSDSGFYLCAWGWTVPFPEAFFGQGTRLTVV.